One and the same sample provided the 27 T cell receptor beta chains below, sequenced in a study of technical replicates of blood from a handful of donors. The assay was immunoSEQ multiplex PCR, and TCRdb's table has in-frame clones only and misses some. The data hold 60,000 to 90,000 clones, with 95% observed a single time. Input material: T cells isolated from PBMCs. These receptor sequences come from a human donor in good health.

V is TRBV6-1 and J is TRBJ2-7; D possibly corresponds to TRBD2 (5 bases). Germline CDR1 reads MNHNS; CDR2 reads SASEGT. The CDR3 has 11 residues. With 0 bases removed from V and 12 bases from J, the gap between germline ends came to 9 bases. This CDR3 is CASSEARTRYF. The CDR3 DNA sequence: TGTGCCAGCAGTGAAGCGAGGACTCGGTACTTC.

V gene TRBV28 combines with J gene TRBJ1-4, with 9 bases aligning to TRBD1. The germline CDR1 and CDR2 sequences are MDHEN and SYDVKM. The V and J ends lost 8 bases and 7 bases, in that order; junction bases with no gene match: 8. The CDR3 length is 14 residues. CDR3 sequence: CASRWGQGREKLFF. The CDR3 bases are TGTGCCAGCCGCTGGGGACAGGGACGTGAAAAACTGTTTTTT.

This chain uses TRBV7-9 with TRBJ2-3; 9 bases line up with TRBD2. Germline V gene lookup returns CDR1 SEHNR and CDR2 FQNEAQ (reference sequence). The ends lost 3 bases at V and 0 bases at J; junction bases unmatched: 4. CDR3 size: 16 residues. CDR3 DNA: TGTGCCAGCAGCTTTACCGGGACTAGCAGCACAGATACGCAGTATTTT. Its translation: CASSFTGTSSTDTQYF. Full variable domain (missing parts from reference TRBV7-9 and TRBJ2-3): DTGVSQNPRHKITKRGQNVTFRCDPISEHNRLYWYRQTLGQGPEFLTYFQNEAQLEKSRLLSDRFSAERPKGSFSTLEIQRTEQGDSAMYLCASSFTGTSSTDTQYFGPGTRLTVL.

The V gene is TRBV19, the J gene TRBJ1-2, with D unresolved. V was cut by 0 bases and J by 4 bases, with 9 bases left in between. The V gene's germline CDR1 is LNHDA and CDR2 SQIVND (reference sequence). The CDR3 sequence is 14 residues long. The CDR3 sequence: CASSIEVRGYGYTF. The CDR3 coding sequence is TGTGCCAGTAGTATAGAGGTCCGGGGCTATGGCTACACCTTC.

The chain uses TRBV4-2 and TRBJ2-3; no clear D gene. The CDR3 extends over 13 amino acids. The V gene lost 1 base and the J gene lost 2 bases, with 4 bases spanning the gap. Per the germline V gene, CDR1 is LGHNA and CDR2 is YNFKEQ. The CDR3 sequence: CASSQALTDTQYF. The CDR3 nucleotides are TGTGCCAGCAGCCAAGCTCTCACAGATACGCAGTATTTT.

The J gene is TRBJ2-5, the V gene TRBV28; TRBD2 agrees at 8 bases. J was trimmed by 1 base and V by 2 bases; bases with no gene match: 0. This CDR3 region has 14 residues. Germline V gene data show CDR1 as MDHEN and CDR2 as SYDVKM. CDR3: CASSLAGGQETQYF. The CDR3 region has the DNA TGTGCCAGCAGTTTAGCGGGGGGCCAAGAGACCCAGTACTTC.

J is TRBJ1-5 and V is TRBV2; 9 nucleotides agree with TRBD1. The CDR3 loop spans 17 amino acids. Germline V CDR1 and CDR2: SNHLY, FYNNEI. Trimming cost V 6 bases and J 5 bases; bases outside gene matches: 14. As DNA, the CDR3 is TGTGCCAGCAGGGGGTCTTGGGAACAGGGGGCTCATCAGCCCCAGCATTTT. Its translation is CASRGSWEQGAHQPQHF.

The chain combines TRBV9 with TRBJ1-1; 7 bases are shared with TRBD1. V trimming: 4 bases; J trimming: 2 bases; junction bases outside the gene matches: 20. The germline CDR1 and CDR2 sequences are SGDLS and YYNGEE. The CDR3 totals 19 residues. The DNA of the CDR3 is TGTGCCAGCAGCCAAAACACGGAGGGGGCACGGGGAAAAAACACTGAAGCTTTCTTT. Protein: CASSQNTEGARGKNTEAFF.

This chain joins TRBV5-4 and TRBJ2-7; 8 bases map to TRBD2. The CDR3 consists of 16 residues. V lost 0 bases to trimming and J lost 3 bases; unmatched junction nucleotides: 8. The V gene's germline CDR1 is SGHNT and CDR2 YYREEE (reference sequence). CDR3 bases: TGTGCCAGCAGCTTGGCGGGGGGGGACCCCGACTACGAGCAGTACTTC. Protein sequence: CASSLAGGDPDYEQYF.

The chain links TRBV29-1 to TRBJ2-7, with a tentative D call TRBD1 (5 bases). V was clipped by 1 base and J by 2 bases, with 9 bases between them. The CDR3 extends over 13 amino acids. Germline CDR1 reads SQVTM; CDR2 reads ANQGSEA. The CDR3 region has the DNA TGCAGCGTTGAAGGCGGACACCCCTACGAGCAGTACTTC. This sequence encodes CSVEGGHPYEQYF.

CDR3 nucleotide sequence: TGTGCCTGGAGTGTAGGCAGGGGCAACGAGCAGTACTTC. Translating gives CAWSVGRGNEQYF. This chain uses TRBV30 with TRBJ2-7, with a weak D call TRBD1 (6 bases). Germline V gene sequence: CDR1 GTSNPN, CDR2 SVGIG (reference sequence). Trimming stripped 0 bases from V and 5 bases from J, with 11 bases between. The CDR3 length is 13 residues.

This rearrangement joins TRBV5-6 to TRBJ2-1; TRBD2 is a possible D gene (6 bases). V dropped 6 bases and J dropped 5 bases, with 21 bases sitting between them. The CDR3 is 16 residues long. Germline assignment: CDR1 SGHDT and CDR2 YYEEEE. CDR3 nucleotide sequence: TGTGCCAGCACCCTCCCGGGGAGGCAGGTTAACAATGAGCAGTTCTTC. Translating it yields CASTLPGRQVNNEQFF.

Here the CDR3 DNA reads TGTGCCAGCAGAGCGGTTGGTGTCTATGGCTACACCTTC. Its protein product is CASRAVGVYGYTF. The V call is TRBV6-1, the J call TRBJ1-2; D call uncertain. V lost 6 bases and J lost 4, with 12 bases in between. The V gene's germline CDR1 is MNHNS and CDR2 SASEGT. The CDR3 is 13 residues long.

The chain has TRBV20-1 and TRBJ2-1, with a tentative D call TRBD2 (6 bases). The ends were cut back, 6 bases at V and 8 bases at J, with 11 bases in the middle. The germline V gene encodes CDR1 DFQATT and CDR2 SNEGSKA (reference sequence). CDR3 length: 11 residues. The CDR3 protein is CSAGGEDEQFF. The CDR3 nucleotides read TGCAGTGCAGGCGGGGAAGATGAGCAGTTCTTC.

The J gene is TRBJ2-1, the V gene TRBV27, with TRBD2 matching 10 bases. This CDR3 spans 16 amino acids. V was clipped by 5 bases and J by 3 bases; unmatched bases: 7. Germline CDR1 and CDR2: MNHEY and SMNVEV (reference sequence). CDR3 in amino acids: CASSPLAGVSYNEQFF. In DNA form, the CDR3 reads TGTGCCAGCAGTCCCCTAGCGGGAGTAAGCTACAATGAGCAGTTCTTC.

The chain recombines TRBV28 with TRBJ1-1; D perhaps matches TRBD1 (5 bases). Trimming removed 5 bases at V and 1 base at J, with 14 bases between. There are 15 residues in the CDR3. Looked up from germline, CDR1 is MDHEN and CDR2 is SYDVKM. In DNA, the CDR3 is TGTGCCAGCAGTCCCCGAGAAACAGGGAACACTGAAGCTTTCTTT. Translating gives CASSPRETGNTEAFF. Together with reference TRBV28 and TRBJ1-1, the CDR3 gives the full variable domain: DVKVTQSSRYLVKRTGEKVFLECVQDMDHENMFWYRQDPGLGLRLIYFSYDVKMKEKGDIPEGYSVSREKKERFSLILESASTNQTSMYLCASSPRETGNTEAFFGQGTRLTVV.

This clone turned up a few times. The J gene is TRBJ2-7, the V gene TRBV2, with 9 bases matching TRBD1. Germline values: CDR1 SNHLY, CDR2 FYNNEI. The junction had 14 bases not matched to a gene; V was cut back by 4 bases and J by 7 bases. This CDR3 has 16 residues. In DNA form, the CDR3 reads TGTGCCAGCAGTGTGGGGACAGGGAAAGGGGAACGGGAGCAGTACTTC. This encodes CASSVGTGKGEREQYF.

This chain joins TRBV5-1 and TRBJ1-1; maybe TRBD1 (6 bases). Germline V gives CDR1 SGHRS, CDR2 YFSETQ. CDR3 length: 14 amino acids. V lost 1 base to trimming and J lost 9 bases, with 16 bases between them. In DNA, the CDR3 is TGCGCCAGCAGCTTGCTGACAGGTCACGCGAAAGCTTTCTTT. This encodes CASSLLTGHAKAFF. Filled out from reference TRBV5-1 and TRBJ1-1, the complete variable domain reads KAGVTQTPRYLIKTRGQQVTLSCSPISGHRSVSWYQQTPGQGLQFLFEYFSETQRNKGNFPGRFSGRQFSNSRSEMNVSTLELGDSALYLCASSLLTGHAKAFFGQGTRLTVV.

The rearrangement joins TRBV27 to TRBJ1-5; no reliable D call. Trimming cost V 8 bases and J 2 bases, with 13 bases left between them. Germline assignment: CDR1 MNHEY and CDR2 SMNVEV (reference sequence). The CDR3 has 14 residues. For the CDR3, the DNA is TGTGCCAGCGGCGCACGGGGAGGCAATCAGCCCCAGCATTTT. It translates to CASGARGGNQPQHF.

This chain links TRBV5-8 with TRBJ2-7; unclear D gene. CDR3 size: 14 residues. CDR1 is SGHTS, CDR2 YDEGEE, per germline. Trimming pared 0 bases from V and 1 base from J, leaving 8 bases between. The CDR3 DNA follows: TGTGCCAGCAGCTTGGGTCCATCATCCTACGAGCAGTACTTC. It specifies CASSLGPSSYEQYF.

The rearrangement uses TRBV28 and TRBJ1-1; the D is unclear. Trimming shortened V by 3 bases and J by 4 bases, and 12 bases separated the two germline ends. Germline V gives CDR1 MDHEN, CDR2 SYDVKM. This CDR3 is 14 amino acids long. Here the CDR3 reads CASSFVGWSTEAFF. DNA for the CDR3: TGTGCCAGCAGTTTTGTGGGTTGGAGCACTGAAGCTTTCTTT.

The V and J genes are TRBV10-3 and TRBJ1-3; 8 positions match TRBD1. The CDR3 consists of 16 residues. V lost 2 bases to trimming and J lost 3 bases; unmatched junction nucleotides: 6. The germline V gene encodes CDR1 ENHRY and CDR2 SYGVKD. CDR3 amino acids: CAISEARQGLGNTIYF. The CDR3 nucleotides are TGTGCCATCAGTGAGGCTAGACAGGGGCTTGGAAACACCATATATTTT.

The J gene is TRBJ2-7, the V gene TRBV27; D may be TRBD2 (6 bases). The germline V and J ends were trimmed by 4 bases and 2 bases, with 12 bases remaining between them. The CDR3 contains 14 residues. From germline, CDR1 is MNHEY and CDR2 SMNVEV (reference sequence). CDR3 region: CASSWRGLPYEQYF. The CDR3 DNA reads as TGTGCCAGCAGTTGGAGGGGACTTCCCTACGAGCAGTACTTC.

The chain recombines TRBV13 with TRBJ1-6; D is possibly TRBD1 (6 bases). V gave up 2 bases and J gave up 0 bases, with 11 bases separating them. The germline V gene has CDR1 PRHDT and CDR2 FYEKMQ (reference sequence). This CDR3 has 17 amino acids. Here the CDR3 DNA reads TGTGCCAGCAGCTTATTCGGACAGAGCTCCTATAATTCACCCCTCCACTTT. Translated: CASSLFGQSSYNSPLHF. Full variable domain (outside the CDR3, taken from reference TRBV13 and TRBJ1-6): AAGVIQSPRHLIKEKRETATLKCYPIPRHDTVYWYQQGPGQDPQFLISFYEKMQSDKGSIPDRFSAQQFSDYHSELNMSSLELGDSALYFCASSLFGQSSYNSPLHFGNGTRLTVT.

The chain recombines TRBV6-1 with TRBJ2-7; the match to TRBD1 covers 8 bases. Per the germline V gene, CDR1 is MNHNS and CDR2 is SASEGT. The CDR3 has 14 amino acids. V lost 5 bases to trimming and J lost 1 base; unmatched junction nucleotides: 4. The CDR3 nucleotides read TGTGCCAGCAGTCTGACAGGGGAGTCCTACGAGCAGTACTTC. It is translated as CASSLTGESYEQYF.

The V call is TRBV5-1, the J call TRBJ1-6; D is unclear. V was shortened by 2 bases and J by 3 bases, with 9 bases between the two germline ends. The CDR3 runs 15 residues. From germline, CDR1 is SGHRS and CDR2 YFSETQ. In nucleotides, the CDR3 is TGCGCCAGCAGCTTCGGGTCTGGCTATAATTCACCCCTCCACTTT. Translated: CASSFGSGYNSPLHF.

This chain connects TRBV12-5 to TRBJ2-2, with 7 bases identical to TRBD2. Germline V lookup: CDR1 LGHNT, CDR2 FRNRAP. This CDR3 has 15 residues. J lost 6 bases, V lost 7 bases, and 11 bases had no gene match. The CDR3 DNA reads as TGTGCTAGTGCCCCTGGACTAGATGTTCCCGGGGAGCTGTTTTTT. It yields the protein CASAPGLDVPGELFF.